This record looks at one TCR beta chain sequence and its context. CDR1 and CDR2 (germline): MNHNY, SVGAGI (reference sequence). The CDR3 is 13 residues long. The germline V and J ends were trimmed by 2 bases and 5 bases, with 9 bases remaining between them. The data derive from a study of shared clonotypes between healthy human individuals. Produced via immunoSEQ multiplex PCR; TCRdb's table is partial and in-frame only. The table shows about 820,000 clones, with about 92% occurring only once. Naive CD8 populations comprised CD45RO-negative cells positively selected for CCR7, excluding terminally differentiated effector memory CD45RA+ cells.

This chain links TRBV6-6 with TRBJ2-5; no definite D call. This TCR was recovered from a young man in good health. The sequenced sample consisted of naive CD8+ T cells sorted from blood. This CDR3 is CASSYVGFETQYF. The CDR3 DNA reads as TGTGCCAGCAGTTACGTGGGCTTTGAGACCCAGTACTTC.